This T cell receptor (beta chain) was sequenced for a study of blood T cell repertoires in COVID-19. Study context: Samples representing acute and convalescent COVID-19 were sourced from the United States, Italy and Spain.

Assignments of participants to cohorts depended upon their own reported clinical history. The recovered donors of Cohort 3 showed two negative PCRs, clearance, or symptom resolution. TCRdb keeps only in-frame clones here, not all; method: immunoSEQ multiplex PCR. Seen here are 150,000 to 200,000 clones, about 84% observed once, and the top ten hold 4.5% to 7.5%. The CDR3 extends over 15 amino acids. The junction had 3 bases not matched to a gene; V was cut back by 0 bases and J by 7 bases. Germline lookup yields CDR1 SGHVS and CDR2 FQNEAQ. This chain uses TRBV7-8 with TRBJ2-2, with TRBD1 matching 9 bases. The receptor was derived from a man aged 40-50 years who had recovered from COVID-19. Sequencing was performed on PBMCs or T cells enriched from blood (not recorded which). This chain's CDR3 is CASSLAGQGIGELFF. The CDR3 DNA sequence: TGTGCCAGCAGCTTAGCGGGACAGGGTATCGGGGAGCTGTTTTTT.